This TCR beta chain was identified in a study of cytomegalovirus exposure and HLA in healthy donors. Per the germline V gene, CDR1 is SGDLS and CDR2 is YYNGEE. V was pared by 0 bases and J by 4 bases, with 11 bases of the junction left unmatched. The CDR3 length is 17 residues. The repertoire was sequenced with immunoSEQ multiplex PCR; TCRdb's copy has only in-frame clones and lacks some. The table lists about 330,000 clones, 86% of them singletons, with 0.84% in the top ten. Sample: PBMCs. This receptor was taken from a woman aged 18-35 years in good health and CMV-seronegative. This chain connects TRBV9 to TRBJ2-3, with TRBD2 matching 7 bases. CDR3 in amino acids: CASSVGREADLPDTQYF. CDR3 nucleotides: TGTGCCAGCAGCGTAGGACGGGAGGCCGACCTACCAGATACGCAGTATTTT.